Each of the 20 T cell receptor beta chains below was sequenced from the same sample in a study of neurological immune-mediated disorders. MiXCR, applied by TCRdb to the 5' RACE reads, yields one record per CDR3 protein. The sample yields about 25,000 distinct CDR3 sequences, around 3.2% seen once. The sample consisted of PBMCs. All receptors come from a woman aged 25 to 39 with multiple sclerosis.

This clonotype was observed a handful of times. The rearrangement joins TRBV20-1 to TRBJ2-7, with no clear D. This CDR3 region has 12 residues. CDR1 and CDR2 from the germline V gene are DFQATT and SNEGSKA (reference sequence). Trimming removed 2 bases from V and 5 bases from J, with 10 bases in between. For the CDR3, the DNA is TGCAGTGCTAGATGGGAAAGAAACGAGCAGTACTTC. It yields the protein CSARWERNEQYF.

In its sample, this clonotype was seen many times. This chain connects TRBV11-2 to TRBJ1-2, with a tentative D call TRBD1 (6 bases). V was cut by 5 bases and J by 5 bases, with 18 bases left in between. The germline gives CDR1 SGHAT, CDR2 FQNNGV. The CDR3 totals 15 residues. The CDR3 reads CASSTLRGARYGYTF. The CDR3 region has the DNA TGTGCCAGCAGCACTCTGAGGGGGGCTCGGTATGGCTACACCTTC.

Concerning this clonotype itself: This clone may be a read error of a much larger clone one base away. This chain uses TRBV2 with TRBJ2-7; 7 bases agree with TRBD2. Per the germline V gene, CDR1 is SNHLY and CDR2 is FYNNEI. Trimming cost V 7 bases and J 7 bases; bases outside gene matches: 16. The CDR3 sequence is 15 residues long. This CDR3 reads CASTTPRGREKEQYF. The CDR3 DNA follows: TGTGCCAGCACGACCCCCCGAGGGAGGGAAAAAGAGCAGTACTTC.

This clonotype was picked up many times. The chain has TRBV29-1 and TRBJ1-2; no clear D gene. Germline-derived CDR1 and CDR2 are SQVTM and ANQGSEA. Deletions cut 2 bases from V and 8 bases from J, with 12 bases between. CDR3 size: 12 residues. The DNA for the CDR3 is TGCAGCGTTGAACTCTGGGTTGGAGGCTACACCTTC. This translates into CSVELWVGGYTF.

This clonotype came up many times. The chain is built from TRBV5-1 and TRBJ2-3; 7 bases agree with TRBD1. The germline CDR1 and CDR2 sequences are SGHRS and YFSETQ. The CDR3 covers 15 residues. After removal of 4 bases from V and 3 bases from J, the junction contained 8 bases not matched to a gene. CDR3 in DNA: TGCGCCAGCAGCCCGCAGCCGGGACAGACAGATACGCAGTATTTT. Translated: CASSPQPGQTDTQYF.

Many counts were recorded for this clonotype. J is TRBJ2-7 and V is TRBV2; 9 bases line up with TRBD1. The CDR3 runs 15 residues. V was clipped by 6 bases and J by 3 bases; unmatched bases: 9. CDR1 is SNHLY and CDR2 is FYNNEI in the germline V gene. The CDR3 loop is CASRITGGGSYEQYF. CDR3 coding DNA: TGTGCCAGCAGAATAACAGGGGGCGGCAGCTACGAGCAGTACTTC.

This clonotype was recorded many times. The chain links TRBV5-1 to TRBJ2-7; D is undetermined. Germline loops: CDR1 SGHRS, CDR2 YFSETQ. The CDR3 runs 14 residues. V was trimmed by 1 base and J by 1 base, leaving 9 bases between them. CDR3 sequence: CASSLPSTSYEQYF. DNA for the CDR3: TGCGCCAGCAGCTTGCCGTCGACGTCCTACGAGCAGTACTTC.

This clonotype was counted ten times or more. J is TRBJ1-2 and V is TRBV9; 10 bases fit TRBD1. The CDR3 is 16 residues long. Trimming took 2 bases from V and 7 from J; bases not matched to a gene: 11. The germline V gene has CDR1 SGDLS and CDR2 YYNGEE. CDR3 amino acids: CASSVVPGQGGSGYTF. The CDR3 DNA is TGTGCCAGCAGCGTGGTGCCAGGACAGGGGGGATCTGGCTACACCTTC.

This clonotype was detected many times. The chain is built from TRBV5-1 and TRBJ2-7; 7 nucleotides agree with TRBD2. The V gene's germline CDR1 is SGHRS and CDR2 YFSETQ. Trimming took 0 bases from V and 2 from J; bases not matched to a gene: 8. The CDR3 has 16 residues. The CDR3 DNA is TGCGCCAGCAGCTTGGGGATGGTAGCGGGCCCCTACGAGCAGTACTTC. It translates to CASSLGMVAGPYEQYF.

About this clonotype itself: The CDR3 ends on some other residue instead of the conserved phenylalanine or tryptophan, so this is likely a read error. This chain connects TRBV6-5 to TRBJ1-2; D is undetermined. Germline V CDR1 and CDR2: MNHEY, SVGAGI. This CDR3 contains 11 residues. V gave up 8 bases and J gave up 2 bases, with 6 bases separating them. The CDR3: CASGGNYGYTV. CDR3 nucleotides: TGTGCCAGCGGTGGGAACTATGGCTACACCGTC.

This clonotype was seen repeatedly, ten times or more. This chain uses TRBV2 with TRBJ2-2; D is possibly TRBD2 (5 bases). V lost 0 bases, J lost 1 base, and 12 bases lay in between. The CDR3 extends over 17 amino acids. Germline V CDR1 and CDR2: SNHLY, FYNNEI. CDR3 in amino acids: CASSEALGRGNTGELFF. CDR3 DNA: TGTGCCAGCAGTGAAGCGCTCGGCCGGGGGAACACCGGGGAGCTGTTTTTT.

Ten or more counts support this clonotype. This clone may be a read error of a much larger clone one base away. The V call is TRBV7-8, the J call TRBJ2-3; D is undetermined. This CDR3 spans 13 amino acids. The ends were cut back, 0 bases at V and 4 bases at J, with 5 bases in the middle. From germline, CDR1 is SGHVS and CDR2 FQNEAQ. The CDR3 nucleotides read TGTGCCAGCAGCTTAGCGAAATCAGATACGCAGTATTTT. Protein product: CASSLAKSDTQYF.

This clonotype was counted at least ten times. The chain has TRBV7-2 and TRBJ2-2; 9 bases are shared with TRBD2. The CDR3 has 15 residues. J lost 6 bases, V lost 3 bases, and 5 bases had no gene match. CDR1 SGHTA and CDR2 FQGNSA come from the germline V gene. CDR3 coding DNA: TGTGCCAGCAGCTTTATGACTAGCGGTGCCGGGGAGCTGTTTTTT. Its protein product is CASSFMTSGAGELFF.

This clonotype was seen repeatedly, ten times or more. This chain joins TRBV5-5 and TRBJ2-1; a weak D match, TRBD2 (5 bases). CDR3 size: 20 residues. V was trimmed by 4 bases and J by 0 bases, leaving 26 bases between them. CDR1 and CDR2 (germline): SGHKS, YYEKEE (reference sequence). The CDR3 protein is CASSPRGLGFPSSSYNEQFF. CDR3 sequence (DNA): TGTGCCAGCAGCCCCCGGGGTCTAGGGTTTCCATCGTCCTCCTACAATGAGCAGTTCTTC.

J is TRBJ2-1 and V is TRBV7-2; weak D call: TRBD2 (6 bases). Germline lookup yields CDR1 SGHTA and CDR2 FQGNSA. This CDR3 region has 13 residues. V dropped 1 base and J dropped 11 bases, with 12 bases sitting between them. The CDR3 region is CASSLVWREQQFF. CDR3 in DNA: TGTGCCAGCAGCTTAGTTTGGAGGGAACAGCAGTTCTTC.

The rearrangement joins TRBV7-9 to TRBJ2-1, with D tentatively TRBD1 (5 bases). Germline values: CDR1 SEHNR, CDR2 FQNEAQ (reference sequence). V shed 2 bases and J shed 3 bases, with 14 bases lying between them. CDR3 size: 16 residues. CDR3 protein: CASSLWGMVVYNEQFF. The CDR3 coding sequence is TGTGCCAGCAGCTTATGGGGCATGGTTGTCTACAATGAGCAGTTCTTC.

This clonotype was seen at least ten times. The chain combines TRBV3-1 with TRBJ2-5; unclear D gene. CDR1 is LGHDT and CDR2 is YNNKEL in the germline V gene (reference sequence). V was clipped by 2 bases and J by 5 bases, with 9 bases between them. The CDR3 has 13 amino acids. CDR3 coding DNA: TGTGCCAGCAGCCAACGTGGGCGGGAGACCCAGTACTTC. Amino acids: CASSQRGRETQYF.

The table lists this clonotype with many counts. The rearrangement joins TRBV11-2 to TRBJ2-1, with 9 bases that match TRBD1. The CDR3 has 15 residues. Germline-derived CDR1 and CDR2 are SGHAT and FQNNGV. Trimming took 2 bases from V and 3 from J; bases not matched to a gene: 2. As DNA, the CDR3 is TGTGCCAGCAGCTTACGGACAGGGGTCTACAATGAGCAGTTCTTC. Protein sequence: CASSLRTGVYNEQFF. The variable domain in full, with the rest retrieved from reference TRBV11-2 and TRBJ2-1, is EAGVAQSPRYKIIEKRQSVAFWCNPISGHATLYWYQQILGQGPKLLIQFQNNGVVDDSQLPKDRFSAERLKGVDSTLKIQPAKLEDSAVYLCASSLRTGVYNEQFFGPGTRLTVL.

This clonotype was counted many times. The chain joins TRBV6-5 to TRBJ2-2, with TRBD2 matching 12 bases. Germline V gene data show CDR1 as MNHEY and CDR2 as SVGAGI. This CDR3 region has 18 residues. V dropped 6 bases and J dropped 0; count of bases not matched to a gene: 8. As DNA, the CDR3 is TGTGCCAGCAGCAGACTAGCGGGAGAACACGCGAACACCGGGGAGCTGTTTTTT. It encodes CASSRLAGEHANTGELFF.

This clonotype was seen repeatedly, ten times or more. The rearrangement links TRBV28 to TRBJ2-6, with 8 bases identical to TRBD2. The CDR3 runs to 17 residues. V was pared by 7 bases and J by 0 bases, with 8 bases of the junction left unmatched. In germline, CDR1 is MDHEN, CDR2 SYDVKM. The DNA for the CDR3 is TGTGCCAGCACCACACCCAGCGGGAGCTCTGGGGCCAACGTCCTGACTTTC. Translating it yields CASTTPSGSSGANVLTF.